This passage covers 29 T cell receptor beta chains from one sample sequenced in a study of PD-L1 blockade in urothelial cancer. The data were produced by immunoSEQ multiplex PCR, yet TCRdb's version contains in-frame clones alone and is incomplete. The table has under 130,000 clones, over 75% seen once. The material was PBMCs, obtained around atezolizumab (anti-PD-L1) treatment. These receptors originate from a man aged 45-65 years with urothelial cancer.

The chain links TRBV27 to TRBJ1-3; the D gene is possibly TRBD1 (5 bases). Trimming took 5 bases from V and 9 from J, leaving 11 bases between them. Germline lookup yields CDR1 MNHEY and CDR2 SMNVEV (reference sequence). The CDR3 sequence is 12 residues long. This chain's CDR3 is CASSAHGGTIYF. The CDR3 DNA sequence: TGTGCCAGCAGTGCCCACGGGGGCACCATATATTTT.

This clone was picked up many times. The rearrangement links TRBV7-9 to TRBJ2-5; D not resolved. Germline CDR1 reads SEHNR; CDR2 reads FQNEAQ (reference sequence). V dropped 0 bases and J dropped 5 bases, with 4 bases sitting between them. The CDR3 has 12 residues. In nucleotides, the CDR3 is TGTGCCAGCAGCTTAGCGGCTGAGACCCAGTACTTC. It codes for CASSLAAETQYF.

The chain uses TRBV27 and TRBJ1-6; D gene ambiguous. CDR3 length: 13 amino acids. The V gene's germline CDR1 is MNHEY and CDR2 SMNVEV (reference sequence). V was pared by 6 bases and J by 10 bases, with 13 bases between. CDR3 sequence reads: CASSTTVPSPLHF. CDR3 coding DNA: TGTGCCAGCAGCACAACAGTTCCCTCACCCCTCCACTTT.

The chain joins TRBV2 to TRBJ2-4; D is undetermined. CDR1 and CDR2 from the germline V gene are SNHLY and FYNNEI. The CDR3 is 15 residues long. Trimming removed 2 bases from V and 1 base from J, with 9 bases in between. The CDR3, as DNA: TGTGCCAGCAGTGAATTTGAGTCGGCCAAAAACATTCAGTACTTC. Its translation is CASSEFESAKNIQYF.

V gene TRBV5-1 combines with J gene TRBJ2-1; 15 nucleotides align to TRBD2. Germline V lookup: CDR1 SGHRS, CDR2 YFSETQ. The CDR3 covers 16 residues. V gave up 4 bases and J gave up 7 bases; unmatched junction bases: 6. CDR3: CASSPRTSGRVNEQFF. DNA of the CDR3: TGCGCCAGCAGCCCTAGGACTAGCGGGAGGGTTAATGAGCAGTTCTTC.

In the case of this clone: Additional DNA sequences in this sample encode the identical CDR3. This chain uses TRBV19 with TRBJ1-2, with 8 bases aligning to TRBD1. The CDR3 runs to 12 residues. Looked up from germline, CDR1 is LNHDA and CDR2 is SQIVND (reference sequence). Trimming cost V 8 bases and J 5 bases; bases outside gene matches: 4. CDR3 in amino acids: CASSTGEYGYTF. CDR3 coding DNA: TGTGCCAGTTCGACAGGGGAGTATGGCTACACCTTC. Full variable domain (remainder filled in from reference TRBV19 and TRBJ1-2): DGGITQSPKYLFRKEGQNVTLSCEQNLNHDAMYWYRQDPGQGLRLIYYSQIVNDFQKGDIAEGYSVSREKKESFPLTVTSAQKNPTAFYLCASSTGEYGYTFGSGTRLTVV.

There are a few counts of this clone. This rearrangement joins TRBV10-3 to TRBJ1-1, with TRBD1 identical over 8 bases. CDR1 is ENHRY, CDR2 SYGVKD, per germline. The J segment lost 11 bases and the V segment lost 3 bases, leaving 5 bases of the junction unmatched. This CDR3 contains 12 residues. CDR3 DNA: TGTGCCATCAGTGATCTGGACAGGGCGGCTTTCTTT. Its translation is CAISDLDRAAFF.

This clone came up a few times. The V call is TRBV7-9, the J call TRBJ2-4; D not certain. The CDR3 is 11 amino acids. Germline V CDR1 and CDR2: SEHNR, FQNEAQ (reference sequence). Trimming took 8 bases from V and 8 from J, leaving 10 bases between them. The CDR3 region has the DNA TGTGCCAGCGAAAGAGGAGACATTCAGTACTTC. This sequence encodes CASERGDIQYF.

V is TRBV18 and J is TRBJ1-1; 7 bases match TRBD1. V dropped 2 bases and J dropped 1; count of bases not matched to a gene: 4. Germline CDR1 KGHSH, CDR2 LQKENI. This CDR3 region has 15 residues. The CDR3, as DNA: TGTGCCAGCTCACCAGTAGGGACAGAGAACACTGAAGCTTTCTTT. It codes for CASSPVGTENTEAFF.

The chain couples TRBV5-1 to TRBJ2-5; the match to TRBD2 covers 7 bases. The CDR3 sequence is 16 residues long. V gave up 6 bases and J gave up 1 base; unmatched junction bases: 12. Germline V CDR1 and CDR2: SGHRS, YFSETQ. The CDR3 bases are TGCGCCAGCACTCCTGGCGGGAGCCCCGGCCAAGAGACCCAGTACTTC. Protein product: CASTPGGSPGQETQYF.

The chain combines TRBV2 with TRBJ1-2; no definite D call. V lost 4 bases and J lost 5, with 17 bases in between. CDR1 SNHLY and CDR2 FYNNEI come from the germline V gene. CDR3 length: 15 amino acids. The CDR3 region has the DNA TGTGCCAGCAGTGGGGCAGGAACGGTAAAGTATGGCTACACCTTC. Protein: CASSGAGTVKYGYTF.

The chain recombines TRBV6-1 with TRBJ2-2, with D unclear. In germline, CDR1 is MNHNS, CDR2 SASEGT. The CDR3 is 17 amino acids. Trimming left V 1 base short and J 5 bases short, with 17 bases between. The CDR3 nucleotides are TGTGCCAGCAGTGAAGTGTCCCGCGGAAAGAGAACCGGGGAGCTGTTTTTT. Protein: CASSEVSRGKRTGELFF.

CDR3 DNA: TGTGCCAACGACGTAGGGGCGCGTGGCACAGATACGCAGTATTTT. Translation gives CANDVGARGTDTQYF. The V call is TRBV28, the J call TRBJ2-3; the D gene is possibly TRBD1 (5 bases). V was clipped by 10 bases and J by 1 base, with 18 bases between them. The germline V gene encodes CDR1 MDHEN and CDR2 SYDVKM. There are 15 residues in the CDR3.

This clone was seen more than once but under ten times. The chain is built from TRBV5-1 and TRBJ2-7; 8 nucleotides agree with TRBD1. The CDR3 has 12 amino acids. J lost 7 bases, V lost 5 bases, and 5 bases had no gene match. Germline V CDR1 and CDR2: SGHRS, YFSETQ. The CDR3 sequence: CASRKDRAEQYF. In DNA, the CDR3 is TGCGCCAGCAGAAAGGACAGGGCGGAGCAGTACTTC.

This clone was seen only a few times. The rearrangement uses TRBV2 and TRBJ1-6; D is possibly TRBD1 (5 bases). V was cut by 3 bases and J by 14 bases, with 26 bases left in between. Germline CDR1 SNHLY, CDR2 FYNNEI. This CDR3 region has 17 residues. The CDR3 DNA reads as TGTGCCAGCAGTGATCCCTCAACCAGCTACGGGGGGTCGGCCCTCCACTTT. As protein: CASSDPSTSYGGSALHF.

The V gene is TRBV12-5, the J gene TRBJ2-1; 13 nucleotides agree with TRBD2. The CDR3 consists of 17 residues. J lost 4 bases, V lost 4 bases, and 7 bases had no gene match. Germline V gives CDR1 LGHNT, CDR2 FRNRAP. For the CDR3, the DNA is TGTGCTAGTGGTTCCAGACTAGCGGGAGGAAGATACAATGAGCAGTTCTTC. Protein sequence: CASGSRLAGGRYNEQFF.

This rearrangement joins TRBV19 to TRBJ1-5, with 7 bases matching TRBD1. This CDR3 contains 15 residues. Germline loops: CDR1 LNHDA, CDR2 SQIVND (reference sequence). V lost 7 bases, J lost 2 bases, and 8 bases stayed unmatched. The CDR3 sequence is CASKSTDRGNQPQHF. The CDR3 DNA reads as TGTGCCAGTAAGTCAACCGACAGGGGCAATCAGCCCCAGCATTTT.

This chain connects TRBV9 to TRBJ1-1; D perhaps matches TRBD1 (6 bases). The CDR3 is 14 residues long. Germline loops: CDR1 SGDLS, CDR2 YYNGEE. V dropped 3 bases and J dropped 1 base, with 10 bases sitting between them. The CDR3 nucleotides are TGTGCCAGCAGCGATCAGACAGGGAACACTGAAGCTTTCTTT. Its translation is CASSDQTGNTEAFF.

The chain carries TRBV9 and TRBJ2-5; D perhaps matches TRBD2 (6 bases). V dropped 3 bases and J dropped 3 bases, with 9 bases sitting between them. Germline V gene sequence: CDR1 SGDLS, CDR2 YYNGEE. The CDR3 sequence is 13 residues long. The CDR3 DNA reads as TGTGCCAGCAGCGGCGGGATTGAAGAGACCCAGTACTTC. Its protein is CASSGGIEETQYF.

The chain combines TRBV20-1 with TRBJ1-2; no reliable D call. The germline gives CDR1 DFQATT, CDR2 SNEGSKA (reference sequence). This CDR3 has 11 residues. Deletions cut 3 bases from V and 2 bases from J, with 4 bases between. The CDR3 protein is CSASLNYGYTF. CDR3 DNA sequence: TGCAGTGCTAGCCTGAACTATGGCTACACCTTC.

The rearrangement uses TRBV19 and TRBJ2-7; TRBD1 is a possible D gene (5 bases). Per the germline V gene, CDR1 is LNHDA and CDR2 is SQIVND (reference sequence). This CDR3 comprises 14 residues. Trimming pared 6 bases from V and 1 base from J, leaving 13 bases between. This chain's CDR3 is CASRKTVTSYEQYF. The DNA of the CDR3 is TGTGCCAGTAGGAAGACAGTAACATCCTACGAGCAGTACTTC.

This clone showed up just once. V gene TRBV28 combines with J gene TRBJ1-5; 9 bases fit TRBD1. Germline V CDR1 and CDR2: MDHEN, SYDVKM. The CDR3 has 15 residues. Unmatched junction bases numbered 8, after V lost 7 bases and J lost 4 bases. CDR3 nucleotide sequence: TGTGCCAGCACCGAGGGACAGGGCATTAATCAGCCCCAGCATTTT. Its translation is CASTEGQGINQPQHF. The full variable domain, rest sourced from reference TRBV28 and TRBJ1-5, is DVKVTQSSRYLVKRTGEKVFLECVQDMDHENMFWYRQDPGLGLRLIYFSYDVKMKEKGDIPEGYSVSREKKERFSLILESASTNQTSMYLCASTEGQGINQPQHFGDGTRLSIL.

J is TRBJ2-1 and V is TRBV4-1, with D unclear. The CDR3 spans 15 residues. The germline V gene encodes CDR1 MGHRA and CDR2 YSYEKL. The V gene lost 0 bases and the J gene lost 2 bases, with 8 bases spanning the gap. As DNA, the CDR3 is TGCGCCAGCAGCCAAGAGGGCACGGCCTACAATGAGCAGTTCTTC. Encoded protein: CASSQEGTAYNEQFF.

The J gene is TRBJ1-5, the V gene TRBV5-6, with 7 bases fitting TRBD1. This CDR3 has 16 residues. Germline loops: CDR1 SGHDT, CDR2 YYEEEE. Trimming took 4 bases from V and 0 from J; bases not matched to a gene: 7. CDR3 nucleotide sequence: TGTGCCAGCAGCCTGGGGACAGACTATAGCAATCAGCCCCAGCATTTT. This sequence encodes CASSLGTDYSNQPQHF.

The gene calls are TRBV28 and TRBJ2-3; 9 positions agree with TRBD2. This CDR3 is built from 17 residues. Trimming cost V 4 bases and J 6 bases; bases outside gene matches: 14. Germline V CDR1 and CDR2: MDHEN, SYDVKM. CDR3 in DNA: TGTGCCAGCAGTTCCCCCGCTCTGCGGGAGGGCCACGATACGCAGTATTTT. Amino acid sequence: CASSSPALREGHDTQYF.

This rearrangement joins TRBV9 to TRBJ2-2; 9 positions agree with TRBD1. Germline V lookup: CDR1 SGDLS, CDR2 YYNGEE. This CDR3 has 15 amino acids. The V and J ends lost 3 bases and 2 bases, in that order; junction bases with no gene match: 2. CDR3: CASSAGQGNTGELFF. Written as DNA, the CDR3 is TGTGCCAGCAGCGCGGGACAGGGAAACACCGGGGAGCTGTTTTTT.

CDR3 protein: CASAGGLGSYEQYF. The CDR3 DNA reads as TGTGCCAGCGCCGGGGGGCTGGGGTCCTACGAGCAGTACTTC. The J gene is TRBJ2-7, the V gene TRBV6-6; possible D gene TRBD2, 7 bases. Germline V lookup: CDR1 MNHNY, CDR2 SVGAGI (reference sequence). V lost 8 bases, J lost 1 base, and 15 bases lay in between. The CDR3 spans 14 residues.

The chain recombines TRBV28 with TRBJ2-5, with D possibly TRBD1 on 6 matching bases. V lost 5 bases, J lost 5 bases, and 21 bases lay in between. The CDR3 has 16 amino acids. Germline V gene lookup returns CDR1 MDHEN and CDR2 SYDVKM. This CDR3 reads CASSPPGASLAETQYF. In nucleotides, the CDR3 is TGTGCCAGCAGTCCGCCAGGGGCTAGCCTGGCGGAGACCCAGTACTTC.

J is TRBJ1-5 and V is TRBV6-5; D is unclear. Trimming left V 6 bases short and J 6 bases short, with 15 bases between. There are 14 residues in the CDR3. The germline V gene has CDR1 MNHEY and CDR2 SVGAGI. CDR3 coding DNA: TGTGCCAGCAGGGAGATCCGGAGGGCTCAGCCCCAGCATTTT. It codes for CASREIRRAQPQHF.